Here is one TCR beta chain with its context. Extraction and reverse transcription of RNA yielded cDNA as the sequencing template. Clones were sequenced by immunoSEQ multiplex PCR, and TCRdb holds only the in-frame ones, with some missing. Of roughly 19,000 clones listed, about 70% are singletons. Germline-derived CDR1 and CDR2 are LNHDA and SQIVND (reference sequence). V lost 4 bases to trimming and J lost 8 bases, with 14 bases between them. CDR3 size: 14 residues. The entry originates in a study of CD8+ T cells in alopecia areata. Overall study context: The drug, oral tofacitinib, was given to treated patients at 5 to 10 mg twice daily.

As part of sample collection, lesional scalp punch biopsies and peripheral blood were taken from alopecia areata patients. The receptor's source is a human donor with alopecia areata. The chain couples TRBV19 to TRBJ1-4; D possibly corresponds to TRBD1 (5 bases). The sample here was skin, taken at week 0. For the CDR3, the DNA is TGTGCCAGTAGTACCGTCGGGGGGGGAGAAAAACTGTTTTTT. Residues: CASSTVGGGEKLFF.